These 8 T cell receptor beta chains share one sample of origin, sequenced in a study of CD8 T cells in ankylosing spondylitis. Regarding the study as a whole: Blood of patients with ankylosing spondylitis appeared to be characterized by a TCR beta motif of about eight highly homologous variants.

No cognate antigen is known for these TCRs. A single record per CDR3 protein comes from TCRdb applying MiXCR to the 5' RACE reads. The data show about 330,000 distinct CDR3 sequences, with 6.5% to 10% seen just once and less than 15% held by the top ten. The sequenced sample consisted of blood, either unsorted or a sorted T cell fraction (not recorded which). All receptors come from a male donor with ankylosing spondylitis.

A few counts support this clonotype. The chain uses TRBV12-3 or TRBV12-4 and TRBJ1-1, with D possibly being TRBD1 (5 bases). The CDR3 sequence is 15 residues long. The ends were cut back, 8 bases at V and 0 bases at J, with 16 bases in the middle. The CDR3 DNA sequence: TGTGCCAGCTCCCTTCGGACGGACATGAACACTGAAGCTTTCTTT. This encodes CASSLRTDMNTEAFF.

The chain uses TRBV4-2 and TRBJ2-7, with a weak D call TRBD1 (6 bases). Germline-derived CDR1 and CDR2 are LGHNA and YNFKEQ. This CDR3 has 16 amino acids. Trimming removed 1 base from V and 2 bases from J, with 15 bases in between. The CDR3 is CASSQAASGTTYEQYF. CDR3 DNA sequence: TGTGCCAGCAGCCAAGCCGCCTCCGGGACAACCTACGAGCAGTACTTC.

V is TRBV2 and J is TRBJ2-7, with D tentatively TRBD2 (6 bases). CDR3 length: 15 residues. Germline CDR1 is SNHLY and CDR2 is FYNNEI. V was cut by 6 bases and J by 6 bases, with 21 bases left in between. The CDR3 spells CASSILSGEHGEQYF. The DNA of the CDR3 is TGTGCCAGCAGCATTCTTAGCGGCGAGCACGGCGAGCAGTACTTC. Complete variable domain (other parts from reference TRBV2 and TRBJ2-7): EPEVTQTPSHQVTQMGQEVILRCVPISNHLYFYWYRQILGQKVEFLVSFYNNEISEKSEIFDDQFSVERPDGSNFTLKIRSTKLEDSAMYFCASSILSGEHGEQYFGPGTRLTVT.

This clonotype was seen ten or more times. The chain carries TRBV6-5 and TRBJ2-1, with D possibly TRBD1 on 6 matching bases. CDR3 length: 16 residues. V lost 0 bases to trimming and J lost 2 bases, with 11 bases between them. CDR1 and CDR2 (germline): MNHEY, SVGAGI. CDR3 nucleotide sequence: TGTGCCAGCAGTTACTCGAACAGGGAGACCTACAATGAGCAGTTCTTC. Translating it yields CASSYSNRETYNEQFF.

With regard to this clonotype: A read error is possible here, since a much larger clone lies one base away. The rearrangement joins TRBV4-2 to TRBJ1-6; weak D call: TRBD1 (5 bases). The V end lost 0 bases, the J end lost 3 bases, and 15 bases lay between the germline ends. The CDR3 is made up of 18 amino acids. The germline V gene encodes CDR1 LGHNA and CDR2 YNFKEQ. The chain's CDR3 is CASSQEATAQGYNSPLHF. The CDR3 region has the DNA TGTGCCAGCAGCCAAGAAGCGACCGCCCAGGGCTATAATTCACCCCTCCACTTT.

The chain recombines TRBV3-1 with TRBJ1-2, with D maybe TRBD1 (5 bases). Trimming took 4 bases from V and 4 from J, leaving 10 bases between them. The CDR3 extends over 13 amino acids. CDR1 and CDR2 (germline): LGHDT, YNNKEL (reference sequence). The DNA of the CDR3 is TGTGCCAGCAGCCTGACAGCTAGCTATGGCTACACCTTC. Encoded protein: CASSLTASYGYTF.

The V and J genes are TRBV9 and TRBJ2-2; D gene uncertain. Per germline, CDR1 SGDLS and CDR2 YYNGEE. The CDR3 spans 15 residues. V dropped 4 bases and J dropped 0 bases, with 10 bases sitting between them. CDR3 amino acids: CASSPLFANTGELFF. The CDR3 bases are TGTGCCAGCAGCCCCTTGTTCGCGAACACCGGGGAGCTGTTTTTT.

The chain uses TRBV5-1 and TRBJ1-1; no firm D call. The CDR3 has 17 amino acids. CDR1 is SGHRS and CDR2 is YFSETQ in the germline V gene. Trimming took off 1 base at V and 0 bases at J, with 16 bases between the two ends. In DNA form, the CDR3 reads TGCGCCAGCAGCTTGACGGCTTTGAGGCAGGTGAACACTGAAGCTTTCTTT. Its protein is CASSLTALRQVNTEAFF.